This T cell receptor (beta chain) was sequenced in a study of regulatory T cells in long-lasting Graves disease. For the study at large: Antithyroid drug exposure in newly diagnosed Graves' patients had lasted under 3 months.

Researchers made TCR beta libraries by using iRepertoire HTBI primers and running Arm-PCR on CDR3 regions. Via MiXCR, TCRdb re-called the multiplex PCR reads, giving one row per CDR3 protein. In the table there are 550,000 to 650,000 distinct CDR3 sequences, around 15% of which are singletons. This CDR3 contains 13 residues. Germline V gives CDR1 ENHRY, CDR2 SYGVKD. V gave up 2 bases and J gave up 5 bases, with 10 bases separating them. Regarding time point: newly diagnosed GD, antithyroid drugs for less than 3 months. With RNA extracted from PBMCs as input, the TCR library was made. This clonotype was detected ten times or more. This sample also belongs to another study, concerning T cells in Graves' hyperthyroidism and ophthalmopathy. That study adds: Every diagnosis used clinical symptoms, serum thyroxine and TRAb, thyroid ultrasound and orbital computed tomography. Blood also showed most of the thyroid clonotypes that were expanded above 0.001.

The material sequenced was peripheral blood mononuclear cells (PBMCs), taken at new diagnosis, from a patient treated with antithyroid drugs. The chain is built from TRBV10-3 and TRBJ2-7; maybe TRBD1 (6 bases). The clonotype originates from a young man with Graves disease. The CDR3 DNA sequence: TGTGCCATCAGTGAGACAACAGGGCACGAGCAGTACTTC. As protein: CAISETTGHEQYF.